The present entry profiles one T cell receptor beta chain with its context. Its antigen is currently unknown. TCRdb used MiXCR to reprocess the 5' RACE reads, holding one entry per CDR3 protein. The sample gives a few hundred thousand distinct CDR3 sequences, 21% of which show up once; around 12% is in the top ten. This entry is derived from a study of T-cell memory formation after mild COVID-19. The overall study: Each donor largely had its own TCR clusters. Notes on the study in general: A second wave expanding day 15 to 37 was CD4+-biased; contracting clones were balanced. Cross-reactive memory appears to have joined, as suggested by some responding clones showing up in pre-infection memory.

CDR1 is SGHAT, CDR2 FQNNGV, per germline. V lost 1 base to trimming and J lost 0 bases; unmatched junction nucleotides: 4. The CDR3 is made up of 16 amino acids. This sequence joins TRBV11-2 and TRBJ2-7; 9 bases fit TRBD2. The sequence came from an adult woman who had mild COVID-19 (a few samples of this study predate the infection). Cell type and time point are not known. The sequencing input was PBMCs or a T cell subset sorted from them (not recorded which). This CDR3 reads CASSLVTSGSSYEQYF. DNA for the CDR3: TGTGCCAGCAGCTTAGTGACTAGCGGAAGCTCCTACGAGCAGTACTTC.